The clone carrying this TCR beta chain has ten or more counts. Its antigen is currently unknown. TCRdb passed the 5' RACE reads through MiXCR, listing each CDR3 protein once. The table shows 300,000 to 350,000 distinct CDR3 sequences, with almost 4% occurring only once. This sample stems from a study of T cells after yellow fever vaccination. Across the study: Fractions with few cells were prepared using SMART-Seq v4 Ultra Low Input.

General study points: The study re-detected most primary-vaccination clones after the booster (approximately 96% CD4, 88% CD8).

Germline V CDR1 and CDR2: MNHEY, SMNVEV (reference sequence). There are 14 residues in the CDR3. Trimming removed 5 bases at V and 5 bases at J, with 12 bases between. The rearrangement uses TRBV27 and TRBJ2-2; either TRBD1 or TRBD2 may fit D (6 bases each). Material: PBMCs, obtained 5 days after the yellow fever booster vaccination. The clonotype originates from a man between 18 and 35 years old who received the YFV17D yellow fever vaccine. CDR3 sequence (DNA): TGTGCCAGCAGTCACAGGGACTTAACCGGGGAGCTGTTTTTT. Translating it yields CASSHRDLTGELFF.